Below are 23 T cell receptor beta chains sequenced from a single sample in a study of cytotoxic CD8 clonotypes in ibrutinib-treated CLL. Profiled with immunoSEQ multiplex PCR; TCRdb holds only in-frame clones, not every one. Of nearly 100,000 clones in the sample, around 73% are singletons; the top ten hold less than 35%. This sample comprised PBMCs, obtained after 12 months of ibrutinib treatment. The receptors were gathered from a human donor with chronic lymphocytic leukemia.

The V gene is TRBV6-6, the J gene TRBJ2-3; D gene unclear. This CDR3 has 12 amino acids. V lost 4 bases to trimming and J lost 12 bases, with 14 bases between them. Germline V CDR1 and CDR2: MNHNY, SVGAGI (reference sequence). The CDR3 nucleotides read TGTGCCAGCAGTTCCCCTCAAGCCGCCCAGTATTTT. It is translated as CASSSPQAAQYF.

The J gene is TRBJ2-7, the V gene TRBV29-1, with D perhaps matching TRBD1 or TRBD2 (5 bases each). V was shortened by 7 bases and J by 2 bases, with 12 bases between the two germline ends. Germline V lookup: CDR1 SQVTM, CDR2 ANQGSEA. The CDR3 sequence is 12 residues long. The CDR3 sequence: CSARDGAYEQYF. CDR3 sequence (DNA): TGCAGCGCCCGGGACGGCGCCTACGAGCAGTACTTC.

The chain is built from TRBV5-4 and TRBJ1-1; possible D gene TRBD1, 5 bases. V lost 3 bases and J lost 1, with 13 bases in between. CDR3 size: 15 residues. The V gene's germline CDR1 is SGHNT and CDR2 YYREEE (reference sequence). This chain's CDR3 is CASSSSLQANTEAFF. As DNA, the CDR3 is TGTGCCAGCAGCTCAAGCTTACAGGCGAACACTGAAGCTTTCTTT.

The rearrangement links TRBV7-9 to TRBJ2-5, with 7 nucleotides matching TRBD1. The end of the DNA is better explained by TRBJ2-7, so the J call may be wrong. The CDR3 totals 12 residues. Germline-derived CDR1 and CDR2 are SEHNR and FQNEAQ (reference sequence). The DNA for the CDR3 is TGTGCCAGCAGCTTGACAGGGTACGAGCAGTACTTC. It specifies CASSLTGYEQYF.

The chain employs TRBV9 and TRBJ2-6; 8 bases align to TRBD1. J was trimmed by 2 bases and V by 5 bases; bases with no gene match: 12. CDR1 is SGDLS, CDR2 YYNGEE, per germline. The CDR3 contains 18 residues. CDR3 nucleotide sequence: TGTGCCAGCAGTCATGCAGGGGGCGGTGCGACTGGGGCCAACGTCCTGACTTTC. Protein sequence: CASSHAGGGATGANVLTF. The variable domain in full, with the rest retrieved from reference TRBV9 and TRBJ2-6, is DSGVTQTPKHLITATGQRVTLRCSPRSGDLSVYWYQQSLDQGLQFLIQYYNGEERAKGNILERFSAQQFPDLHSELNLSSLELGDSALYFCASSHAGGGATGANVLTFGAGSRLTVL.

This chain uses TRBV14 with TRBJ2-7; D not resolved. Looked up from germline, CDR1 is SGHDN and CDR2 is FVKESK. V was shortened by 5 bases and J by 4 bases, with 6 bases between the two germline ends. There are 11 residues in the CDR3. CDR3 coding DNA: TGTGCCAGCAGCATGTCGTACGAGCAGTACTTC. Translated, it gives CASSMSYEQYF. Combining the CDR3 with reference TRBV14 and TRBJ2-7 gives the whole variable domain EAGVTQFPSHSVIEKGQTVTLRCDPISGHDNLYWYRRVMGKEIKFLLHFVKESKQDESGMPNNRFLAERTGGTYSTLKVQPAELEDSGVYFCASSMSYEQYFGPGTRLTVT.

The rearrangement joins TRBV6-1 to TRBJ2-1, with D possibly called TRBD1 or TRBD2 (5 bases each). Per the germline V gene, CDR1 is MNHNS and CDR2 is SASEGT. CDR3 length: 14 residues. Trimming took 2 bases from V and 6 from J, leaving 11 bases between them. CDR3 region: CASSEMAGSNEQFF. As DNA, the CDR3 is TGTGCCAGCAGTGAAATGGCAGGGAGCAATGAGCAGTTCTTC.

The V and J genes are TRBV2 and TRBJ1-1; D is unresolved. CDR3 length: 13 amino acids. CDR1 is SNHLY, CDR2 FYNNEI, per germline. Deletions cut 4 bases from V and 5 bases from J, with 11 bases between. The CDR3, as DNA: TGTGCCAGCAGTGGGTTAGGGAATACTGAAGCTTTCTTT. Residues: CASSGLGNTEAFF.

The chain joins TRBV6-1 to TRBJ1-2; 9 nucleotides match TRBD1. This CDR3 contains 13 residues. With V trimmed by 8 bases and J by 8 bases, 9 bases remained unmatched. CDR1 is MNHNS, CDR2 SASEGT, per germline. CDR3 in amino acids: CASSGTGIGGYTF. DNA for the CDR3: TGTGCCAGCTCCGGGACAGGGATCGGGGGCTACACCTTC.

The V call is TRBV19, the J call TRBJ1-1; no clear D gene. Trimming shortened V by 6 bases and J by 6 bases, and 20 bases separated the two germline ends. The CDR3 sequence is 15 residues long. Germline CDR1 is LNHDA and CDR2 is SQIVND (reference sequence). CDR3 in amino acids: CASSPPSWGRAEAFF. The CDR3 DNA is TGTGCCAGTAGCCCTCCTTCGTGGGGTCGGGCTGAAGCTTTCTTT.

V usage is TRBV5-1 and J usage is TRBJ2-7; D is tentatively TRBD1 or TRBD2 (5 bases each). CDR1 SGHRS and CDR2 YFSETQ come from the germline V gene. The CDR3 totals 14 residues. With 0 bases removed from V and 5 bases from J, the gap between germline ends came to 12 bases. The DNA for the CDR3 is TGCGCCAGCAGCTTGGCCGGGTGGGACCACGAGCAGTACTTC. Translation gives CASSLAGWDHEQYF.

This chain connects TRBV4-2 to TRBJ1-5; D not certain. V lost 0 bases to trimming and J lost 9 bases, with 15 bases between them. The CDR3 has 15 amino acids. CDR1 and CDR2 (germline): LGHNA, YNFKEQ. This CDR3 reads CASSQEYGAIMPQHF. CDR3 nucleotides: TGTGCCAGCAGCCAAGAGTACGGCGCAATCATGCCCCAGCATTTT.

The rearrangement links TRBV29-1 to TRBJ2-7; 7 nucleotides align to TRBD1. This CDR3 contains 12 residues. Germline CDR1 SQVTM, CDR2 ANQGSEA. Trimming at V came to 6 bases and at J to 6 bases, leaving 8 bases not matched to a gene. DNA of the CDR3: TGCAGCGTCGGGACAGCAGGGGTCGAGCAGTACTTC. Translating gives CSVGTAGVEQYF.

In its sample, this clone was seen a few times. The chain combines TRBV5-1 with TRBJ2-3; D possibly uses TRBD1 or TRBD2 (5 bases each). The CDR3 totals 15 residues. With 2 bases removed from V and 2 bases from J, the gap between germline ends came to 12 bases. CDR1 and CDR2 (germline): SGHRS, YFSETQ. The CDR3 region has the DNA TGCGCCAGCAGCTTCCAAGGGGACCTCACAGATACGCAGTATTTT. It codes for CASSFQGDLTDTQYF.

The chain combines TRBV5-1 with TRBJ2-1; D gene ambiguous. The CDR3 length is 14 residues. In germline, CDR1 is SGHRS, CDR2 YFSETQ. V was trimmed by 3 bases and J by 5 bases, leaving 12 bases between them. The CDR3 spells CASSWSGLNNEQFF. The CDR3 DNA follows: TGCGCCAGCAGCTGGAGTGGTCTCAACAATGAGCAGTTCTTC.

Ten or more counts support this clone. The CDR3 bases are TGTGCCAGCAACCCGGACGAACTAGCCAAAAACATTCAGTACTTC. As protein: CASNPDELAKNIQYF. The chain uses TRBV6-1 and TRBJ2-4; D gene ambiguous. The germline V gene has CDR1 MNHNS and CDR2 SASEGT. The CDR3 sequence is 15 residues long. V gave up 7 bases and J gave up 0 bases, with 13 bases separating them.

This clone was counted only a few times. CDR3 sequence (DNA): TGTGCCAGCGGGGGCAGGGGGGCTGAGCAGTTCTTC. Its translation: CASGGRGAEQFF. The chain is built from TRBV27 and TRBJ2-1, with D maybe TRBD1 (7 bases). Trimming cost V 8 bases and J 9 bases, with 14 bases left between them. The length of the CDR3 is 12 residues. Germline V gene lookup returns CDR1 MNHEY and CDR2 SMNVEV (reference sequence).

CDR3 nucleotide sequence: TGTGCCTGGAGTCAACTAGCGGGGGCGGAAGATACGCAGTATTTT. It is translated as CAWSQLAGAEDTQYF. This chain joins TRBV30 and TRBJ2-3; 11 nucleotides agree with TRBD2. The V gene end was trimmed by 2 bases and the J gene end by 5 bases; junction bases not matched to a gene: 6. The CDR3 is made up of 15 amino acids. The germline V gene has CDR1 GTSNPN and CDR2 SVGIG (reference sequence).

This chain connects TRBV2 to TRBJ2-7, with TRBD1 matching 8 bases. J gave up 3 bases and V 4 bases, and 8 bases lay outside the gene matches. CDR1 SNHLY and CDR2 FYNNEI come from the germline V gene. The CDR3 has 15 residues. The CDR3 sequence is CASSGGDRKIYEQYF. In DNA form, the CDR3 reads TGTGCCAGCAGTGGGGGGGACAGGAAAATCTACGAGCAGTACTTC.

The chain carries TRBV18 and TRBJ1-4, with 11 bases matching TRBD1. V shed 4 bases, J shed 8 bases, and the junction held 9 bases outside the gene matches. The CDR3 sequence is 16 residues long. CDR1 KGHSH and CDR2 LQKENI come from the germline V gene. CDR3 amino acids: CASSRNGQGAGEKLFF. The CDR3 DNA sequence: TGTGCCAGCTCACGCAATGGACAGGGGGCAGGGGAAAAACTGTTTTTT. Full variable domain (missing parts from reference TRBV18 and TRBJ1-4): NAGVMQNPRHLVRRRGQEARLRCSPMKGHSHVYWYRQLPEEGLKFMVYLQKENIIDESGMPKERFSAEFPKEGPSILRIQQVVRGDSAAYFCASSRNGQGAGEKLFFGSGTQLSVL.

This sequence joins TRBV28 and TRBJ1-5; possibly TRBD1 for D (6 bases). The germline gives CDR1 MDHEN, CDR2 SYDVKM. The CDR3 extends over 15 amino acids. Trimming shortened V by 3 bases and J by 3 bases, and 12 bases separated the two germline ends. The CDR3 here is CASSLLDSPNQPQHF. The DNA for the CDR3 is TGTGCCAGCAGTTTGTTGGACAGCCCCAATCAGCCCCAGCATTTT.

This rearrangement joins TRBV18 to TRBJ1-6, with no clear D. Deletions cut 3 bases from V and 7 bases from J, with 7 bases between. The CDR3 extends over 13 amino acids. Germline lookup yields CDR1 KGHSH and CDR2 LQKENI. The CDR3 region has the DNA TGTGCCAGCTCACCTGGTCGCAATTCACCCCTCCACTTT. Translation gives CASSPGRNSPLHF.

The chain combines TRBV19 with TRBJ1-1, with a weak D call TRBD1 (5 bases). Germline values: CDR1 LNHDA, CDR2 SQIVND (reference sequence). V was clipped by 6 bases and J by 5 bases, with 13 bases between them. The CDR3 has 13 amino acids. CDR3 DNA sequence: TGTGCCAGTAGCCTGGGGCAGGGAACTGAAGCTTTCTTT. Protein: CASSLGQGTEAFF. Combining the CDR3 with reference TRBV19 and TRBJ1-1 gives the whole variable domain DGGITQSPKYLFRKEGQNVTLSCEQNLNHDAMYWYRQDPGQGLRLIYYSQIVNDFQKGDIAEGYSVSREKKESFPLTVTSAQKNPTAFYLCASSLGQGTEAFFGQGTRLTVV.